This passage covers 7 T cell receptor beta chains from one sample sequenced in a study of T-cell reconstitution after alpha-beta-depleted transplantation in children. A library of TCRbeta sequences, prepared with unique molecular identifiers, was generated. TCRdb re-analysed the PCR reads in MiXCR, keeping a single row per CDR3 protein. This table has 800,000 to 1,000,000 distinct CDR3 sequences, about 29% appearing once. The material sequenced was PBMCs, mostly from graft donor cells, taken 360 days after TCRalphabeta/CD19-depleted stem cell transplant. These receptor sequences come from a boy under three years old who had a stem cell transplant for SCID, so the T cells may come from the graft donor.

V and J are TRBV20-1 and TRBJ2-7; no definite D call. There are 17 residues in the CDR3. V lost 5 bases and J 2 bases, leaving 25 bases between the germline ends. Germline CDR1 and CDR2: DFQATT and SNEGSKA (reference sequence). The CDR3 DNA follows: TGCAGTGCTCTAGTCCTTGACGCCGGGCATTTCCCCTACGAGCAGTACTTC. It is translated as CSALVLDAGHFPYEQYF.

This clonotype came up a few times. The chain uses TRBV6-1 and TRBJ2-2; 8 nucleotides line up with TRBD1. The CDR3 length is 16 residues. The J segment lost 5 bases and the V segment lost 4 bases, leaving 9 bases of the junction unmatched. The germline gives CDR1 MNHNS, CDR2 SASEGT. In nucleotides, the CDR3 is TGTGCCAGCAGTGTATACAGGGGGGTCGGGACCGGGGAGCTGTTTTTT. This translates into CASSVYRGVGTGELFF.

This clonotype was detected many times. J is TRBJ1-1 and V is TRBV21-1; the table's D call, TRBD1, was not checked against the DNA. TRBV21-1 is flagged as a pseudogene. The CDR3 spans 16 residues. The CDR3 region has the DNA TGTGCCAGCAGCAAACTCCCGGGACAGGGAAACACTGAAGCTTTCTTT. Residues: CASSKLPGQGNTEAFF.

The rearrangement links TRBV12-3 or TRBV12-4 to TRBJ1-2; no definite D call. With 7 bases removed from V and 0 bases from J, the gap between germline ends came to 9 bases. The CDR3 loop spans 13 amino acids. CDR3 residues: CASMGGANYGYTF. CDR3 DNA sequence: TGTGCCAGCATGGGCGGGGCTAACTATGGCTACACCTTC.

The chain couples TRBV6-6 to TRBJ2-7; tentatively, D is TRBD1 (5 bases). Germline V gene lookup returns CDR1 MNHNY and CDR2 SVGAGI (reference sequence). Trimming removed 8 bases from V and 7 bases from J, with 18 bases in between. The CDR3 is 13 amino acids. The CDR3 DNA follows: TGTGCCAGCCTCGTCCCAGGCAGGGAAGAGCAGTACTTC. Translation: CASLVPGREEQYF.

The chain is built from TRBV6-2 or TRBV6-3 and TRBJ2-7; 12 bases agree with TRBD2. Germline V lookup: CDR1 MNHEY, CDR2 SVGEGT. The CDR3 is 16 amino acids. Germline trimming cut 2 bases from V and 3 bases from J; bases unmatched to any gene: 5. The CDR3, as DNA: TGTGCCAGCAGTTACGGACTAGCGGGGCTCAGCTACGAGCAGTACTTC. Its protein product is CASSYGLAGLSYEQYF.

In DNA form, the CDR3 reads TGTGCCAGCAGCTCCCAGGGGATTATGAGCACTGAAGCTTTCTTT. It is translated as CASSSQGIMSTEAFF. The genes are TRBV5-5 and TRBJ1-1, with D possibly being TRBD1 (6 bases). The CDR3 has 15 amino acids. Trimming took 3 bases from V and 4 from J, leaving 16 bases between them. Per the germline V gene, CDR1 is SGHKS and CDR2 is YYEKEE (reference sequence).